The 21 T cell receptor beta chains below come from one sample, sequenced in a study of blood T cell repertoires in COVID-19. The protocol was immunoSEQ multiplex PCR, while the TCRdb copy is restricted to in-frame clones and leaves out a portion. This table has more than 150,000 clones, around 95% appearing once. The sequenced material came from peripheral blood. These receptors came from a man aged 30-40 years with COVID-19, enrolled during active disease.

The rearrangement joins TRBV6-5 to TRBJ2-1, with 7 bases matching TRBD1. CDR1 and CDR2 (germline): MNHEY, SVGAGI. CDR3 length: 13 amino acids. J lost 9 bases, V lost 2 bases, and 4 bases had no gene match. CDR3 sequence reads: CASSYRGQGEQFF. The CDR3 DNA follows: TGTGCCAGCAGTTACAGGGGGCAGGGTGAGCAGTTCTTC.

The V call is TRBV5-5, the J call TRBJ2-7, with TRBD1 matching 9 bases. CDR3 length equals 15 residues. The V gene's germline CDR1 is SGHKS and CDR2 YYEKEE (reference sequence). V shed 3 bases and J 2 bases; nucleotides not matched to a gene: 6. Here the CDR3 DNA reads TGTGCCAGCAGCTGGGGACAGGGTAACCCCTACGAGCAGTACTTC. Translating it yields CASSWGQGNPYEQYF. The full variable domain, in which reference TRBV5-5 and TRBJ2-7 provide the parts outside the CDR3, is DAGVTQSPTHLIKTRGQQVTLRCSPISGHKSVSWYQQVLGQGPQFIFQYYEKEERGRGNFPDRFSARQFPNYSSELNVNALLLGDSALYLCASSWGQGNPYEQYFGPGTRLTVT.

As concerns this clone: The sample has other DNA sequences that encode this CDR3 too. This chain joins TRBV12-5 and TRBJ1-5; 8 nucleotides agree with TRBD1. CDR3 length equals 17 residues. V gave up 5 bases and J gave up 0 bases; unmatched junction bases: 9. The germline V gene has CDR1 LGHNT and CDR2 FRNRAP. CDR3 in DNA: TGTGCTAGTGGTCCCGGACAGGGAGCTTATAGCAATCAGCCCCAGCATTTT. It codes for CASGPGQGAYSNQPQHF.

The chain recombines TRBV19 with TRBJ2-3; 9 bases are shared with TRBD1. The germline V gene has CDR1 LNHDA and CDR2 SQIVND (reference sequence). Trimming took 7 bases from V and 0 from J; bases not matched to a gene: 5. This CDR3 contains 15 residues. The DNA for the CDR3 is TGTGCCAGTACCCGGACAGGGGCGAGCACAGATACGCAGTATTTT. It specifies CASTRTGASTDTQYF.

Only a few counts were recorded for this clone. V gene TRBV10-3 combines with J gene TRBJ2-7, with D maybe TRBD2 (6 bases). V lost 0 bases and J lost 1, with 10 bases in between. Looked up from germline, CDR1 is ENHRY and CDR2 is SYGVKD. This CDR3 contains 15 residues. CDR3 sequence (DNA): TGTGCCATCAGTGAGTCTGGCGGGGTGTCCTACGAGCAGTACTTC. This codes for CAISESGGVSYEQYF.

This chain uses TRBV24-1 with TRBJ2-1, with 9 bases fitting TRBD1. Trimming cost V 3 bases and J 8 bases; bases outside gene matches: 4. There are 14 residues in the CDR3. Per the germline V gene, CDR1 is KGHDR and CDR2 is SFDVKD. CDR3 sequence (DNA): TGTGCCACCAGTGATGCCGGGACAGGGCATGAGCAGTTCTTC. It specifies CATSDAGTGHEQFF.

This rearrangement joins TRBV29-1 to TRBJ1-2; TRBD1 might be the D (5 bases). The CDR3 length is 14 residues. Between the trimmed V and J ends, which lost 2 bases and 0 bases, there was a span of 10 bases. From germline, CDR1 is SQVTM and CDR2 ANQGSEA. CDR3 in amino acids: CSVEPGHTNYGYTF. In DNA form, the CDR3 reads TGCAGCGTTGAACCCGGACATACTAACTATGGCTACACCTTC.

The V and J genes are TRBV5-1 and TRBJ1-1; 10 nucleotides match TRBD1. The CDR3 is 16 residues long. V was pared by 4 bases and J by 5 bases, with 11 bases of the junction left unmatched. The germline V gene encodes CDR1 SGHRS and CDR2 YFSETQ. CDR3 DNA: TGCGCCAGCAGCCTGACAGGGGGCGCCCGGGAAACTGAAGCTTTCTTT. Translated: CASSLTGGARETEAFF.

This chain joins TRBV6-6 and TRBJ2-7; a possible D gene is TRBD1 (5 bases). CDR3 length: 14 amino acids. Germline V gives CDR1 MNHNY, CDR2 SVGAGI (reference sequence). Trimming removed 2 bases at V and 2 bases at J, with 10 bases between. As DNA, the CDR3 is TGTGCCAGCAGTTACGATGGGGCCACCTACGAGCAGTACTTC. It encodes CASSYDGATYEQYF.

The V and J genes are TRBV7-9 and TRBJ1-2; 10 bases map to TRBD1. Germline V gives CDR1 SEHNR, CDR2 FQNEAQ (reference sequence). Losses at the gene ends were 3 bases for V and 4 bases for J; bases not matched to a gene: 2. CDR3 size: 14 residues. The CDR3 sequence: CASSLGQGSYGYTF. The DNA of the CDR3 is TGTGCCAGCAGCTTGGGACAGGGGTCCTATGGCTACACCTTC.

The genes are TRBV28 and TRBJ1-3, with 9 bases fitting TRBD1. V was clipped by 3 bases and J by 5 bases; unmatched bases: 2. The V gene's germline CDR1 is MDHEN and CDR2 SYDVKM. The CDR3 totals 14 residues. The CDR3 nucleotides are TGTGCCAGCAGTTTTACAGGGGGCAGAAACACCATATATTTT. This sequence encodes CASSFTGGRNTIYF.

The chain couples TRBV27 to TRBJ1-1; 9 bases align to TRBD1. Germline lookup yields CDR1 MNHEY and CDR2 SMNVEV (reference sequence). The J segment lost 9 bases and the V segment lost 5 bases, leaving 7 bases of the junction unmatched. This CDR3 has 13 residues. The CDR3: CASSLQGQGKAFF. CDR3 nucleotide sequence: TGTGCCAGCAGTCTCCAGGGACAGGGTAAAGCTTTCTTT.

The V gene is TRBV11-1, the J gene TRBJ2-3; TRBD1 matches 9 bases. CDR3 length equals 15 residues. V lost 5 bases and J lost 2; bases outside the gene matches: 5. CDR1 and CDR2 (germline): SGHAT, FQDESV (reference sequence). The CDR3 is CASSPTGGDTDTQYF. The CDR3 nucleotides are TGTGCCAGCAGCCCTACAGGGGGCGACACAGATACGCAGTATTTT.

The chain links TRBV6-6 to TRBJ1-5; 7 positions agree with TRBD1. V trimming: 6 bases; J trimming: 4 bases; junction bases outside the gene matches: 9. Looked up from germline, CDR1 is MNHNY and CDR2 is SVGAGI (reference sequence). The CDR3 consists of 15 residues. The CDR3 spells CASRPIQQGNQPQHF. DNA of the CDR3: TGTGCCAGCAGGCCAATTCAACAGGGGAATCAGCCCCAGCATTTT.

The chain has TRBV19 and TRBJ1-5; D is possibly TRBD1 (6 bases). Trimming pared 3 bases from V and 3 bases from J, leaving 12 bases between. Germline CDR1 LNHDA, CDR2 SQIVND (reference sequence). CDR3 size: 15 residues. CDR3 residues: CASSILAGDNQPQHF. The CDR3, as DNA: TGTGCCAGTAGTATTCTGGCAGGGGACAATCAGCCCCAGCATTTT.

The CDR3 is CASTRGGDSNTGELFF. The CDR3 coding sequence is TGCGCCAGCACTCGGGGGGGCGATTCGAACACCGGGGAGCTGTTTTTT. The J gene is TRBJ2-2, the V gene TRBV10-2, with 8 bases identical to TRBD2. From germline, CDR1 is WSHSY and CDR2 SAAADI. CDR3 length: 16 residues. With 7 bases clipped from V and 0 bases from J, the junction kept 7 bases outside the gene matches.

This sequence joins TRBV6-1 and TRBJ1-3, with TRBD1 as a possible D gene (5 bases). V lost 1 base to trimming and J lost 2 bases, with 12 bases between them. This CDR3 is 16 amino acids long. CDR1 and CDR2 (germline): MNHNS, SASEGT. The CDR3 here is CASSEEQAGAGNTIYF. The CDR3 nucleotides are TGTGCCAGCAGTGAAGAACAGGCGGGGGCTGGAAACACCATATATTTT.

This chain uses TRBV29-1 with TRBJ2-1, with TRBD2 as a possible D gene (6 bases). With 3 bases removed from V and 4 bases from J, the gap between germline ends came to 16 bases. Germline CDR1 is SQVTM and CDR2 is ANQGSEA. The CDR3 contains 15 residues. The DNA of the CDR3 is TGCAGCGTTGACCCCGCACTAGCTAGTTACAATGAGCAGTTCTTC. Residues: CSVDPALASYNEQFF.

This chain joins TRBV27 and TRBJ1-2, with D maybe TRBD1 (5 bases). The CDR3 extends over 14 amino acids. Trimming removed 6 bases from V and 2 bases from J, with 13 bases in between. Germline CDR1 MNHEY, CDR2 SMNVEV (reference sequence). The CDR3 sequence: CASSRARANYGYTF. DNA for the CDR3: TGTGCCAGCAGCCGGGCCAGGGCGAACTATGGCTACACCTTC.

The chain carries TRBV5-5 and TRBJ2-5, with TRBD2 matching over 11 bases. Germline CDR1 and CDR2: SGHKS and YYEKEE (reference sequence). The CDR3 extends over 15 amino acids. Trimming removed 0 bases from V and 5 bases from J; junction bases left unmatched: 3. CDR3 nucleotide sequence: TGTGCCAGCAGCTTGGTAGCGGGGGGGCCTGAGACCCAGTACTTC. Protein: CASSLVAGGPETQYF.

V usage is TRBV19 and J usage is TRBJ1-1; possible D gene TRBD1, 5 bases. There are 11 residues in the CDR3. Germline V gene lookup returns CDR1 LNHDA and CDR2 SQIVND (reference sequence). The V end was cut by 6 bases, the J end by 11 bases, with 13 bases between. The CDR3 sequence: CASRHGGAAFF. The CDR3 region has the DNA TGTGCCAGTAGGCATGGAGGGGCGGCTTTCTTT.